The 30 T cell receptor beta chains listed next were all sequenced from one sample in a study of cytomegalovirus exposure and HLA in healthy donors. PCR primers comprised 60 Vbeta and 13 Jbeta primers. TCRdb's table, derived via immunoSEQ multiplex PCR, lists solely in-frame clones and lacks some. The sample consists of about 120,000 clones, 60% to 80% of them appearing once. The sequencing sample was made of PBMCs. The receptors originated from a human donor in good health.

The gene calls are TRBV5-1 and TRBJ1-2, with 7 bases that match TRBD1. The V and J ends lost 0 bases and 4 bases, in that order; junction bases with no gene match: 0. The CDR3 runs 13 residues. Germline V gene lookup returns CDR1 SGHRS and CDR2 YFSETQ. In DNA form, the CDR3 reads TGCGCCAGCAGCTTGGACAGGGGCTATGGCTACACCTTC. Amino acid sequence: CASSLDRGYGYTF.

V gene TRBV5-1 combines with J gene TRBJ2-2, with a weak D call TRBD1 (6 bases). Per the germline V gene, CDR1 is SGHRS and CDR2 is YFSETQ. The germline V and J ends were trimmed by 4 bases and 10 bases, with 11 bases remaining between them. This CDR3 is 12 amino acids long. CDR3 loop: CASSGGLSELFF. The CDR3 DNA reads TGCGCCAGCAGCGGGGGCCTTTCGGAGCTGTTTTTT. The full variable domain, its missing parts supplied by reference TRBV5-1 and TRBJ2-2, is KAGVTQTPRYLIKTRGQQVTLSCSPISGHRSVSWYQQTPGQGLQFLFEYFSETQRNKGNFPGRFSGRQFSNSRSEMNVSTLELGDSALYLCASSGGLSELFFGEGSRLTVL.

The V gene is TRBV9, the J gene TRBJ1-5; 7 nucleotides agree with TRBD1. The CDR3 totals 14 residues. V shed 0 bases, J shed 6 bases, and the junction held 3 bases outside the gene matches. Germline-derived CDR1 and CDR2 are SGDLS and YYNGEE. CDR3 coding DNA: TGTGCCAGCAGCGTAGGGACAGGCTCTCAGCCCCAGCATTTT. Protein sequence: CASSVGTGSQPQHF.

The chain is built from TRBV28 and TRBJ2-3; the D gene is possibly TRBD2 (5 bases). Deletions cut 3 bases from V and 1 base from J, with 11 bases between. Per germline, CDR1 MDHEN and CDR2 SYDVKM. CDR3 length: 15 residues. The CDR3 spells CASSFSGIGTDTQYF. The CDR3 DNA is TGTGCCAGCAGTTTCTCGGGGATCGGCACAGATACGCAGTATTTT.

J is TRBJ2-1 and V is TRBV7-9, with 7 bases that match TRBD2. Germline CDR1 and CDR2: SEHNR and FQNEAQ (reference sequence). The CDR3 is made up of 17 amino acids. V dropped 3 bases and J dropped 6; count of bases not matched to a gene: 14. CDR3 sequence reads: CASSFPPGGGPINEQFF. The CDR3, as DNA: TGTGCCAGCAGCTTCCCCCCGGGCGGGGGACCTATCAATGAGCAGTTCTTC.

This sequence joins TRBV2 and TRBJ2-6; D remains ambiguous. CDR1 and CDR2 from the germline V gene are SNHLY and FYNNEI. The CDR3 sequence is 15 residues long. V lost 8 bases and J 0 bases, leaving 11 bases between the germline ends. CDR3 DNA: TGTGCCAGCGGTAGGAGTAGCTCTGGGGCCAACGTCCTGACTTTC. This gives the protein CASGRSSSGANVLTF.

The CDR3, as DNA: TGTGCCAGCAGCAGACAGCCTTTGGGGAGGACTGAAGCTTTCTTT. Encoded protein: CASSRQPLGRTEAFF. The V and J genes are TRBV7-2 and TRBJ1-1, with D possibly matching TRBD1 (5 bases). The CDR3 runs to 15 residues. V lost 5 bases and J 5 bases, leaving 18 bases between the germline ends. Germline-derived CDR1 and CDR2 are SGHTA and FQGNSA.

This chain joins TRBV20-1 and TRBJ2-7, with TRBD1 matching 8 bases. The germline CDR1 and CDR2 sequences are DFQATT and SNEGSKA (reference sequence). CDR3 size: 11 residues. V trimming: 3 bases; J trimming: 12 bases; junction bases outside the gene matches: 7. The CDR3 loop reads CSARTGDTRYF. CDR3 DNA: TGCAGTGCTAGGACAGGGGACACCCGGTACTTC.

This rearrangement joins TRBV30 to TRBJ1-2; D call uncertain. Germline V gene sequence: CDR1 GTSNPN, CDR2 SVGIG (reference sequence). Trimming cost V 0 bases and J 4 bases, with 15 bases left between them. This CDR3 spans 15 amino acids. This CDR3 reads CAWSVVGVRGYGYTF. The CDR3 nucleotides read TGTGCCTGGAGTGTAGTCGGGGTACGAGGCTATGGCTACACCTTC.

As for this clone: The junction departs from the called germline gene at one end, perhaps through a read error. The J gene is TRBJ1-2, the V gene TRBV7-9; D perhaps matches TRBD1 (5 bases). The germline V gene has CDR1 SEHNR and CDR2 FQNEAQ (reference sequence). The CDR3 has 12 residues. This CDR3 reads CSSSSGGGGYTF. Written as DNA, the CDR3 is TGTTCCAGCAGCTCCGGGGGGGGTGGCTACACCTTC.

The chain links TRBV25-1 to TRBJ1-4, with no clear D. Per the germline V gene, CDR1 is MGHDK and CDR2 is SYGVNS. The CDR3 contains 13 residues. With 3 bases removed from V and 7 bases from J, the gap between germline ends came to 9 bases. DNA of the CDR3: TGTGCCAGCAGTGACTCTAGCCCTGAAAAACTGTTTTTT. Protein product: CASSDSSPEKLFF.

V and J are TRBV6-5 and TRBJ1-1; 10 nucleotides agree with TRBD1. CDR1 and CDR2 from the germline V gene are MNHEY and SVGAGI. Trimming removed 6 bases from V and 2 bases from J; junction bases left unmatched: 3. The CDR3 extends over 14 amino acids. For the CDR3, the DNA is TGTGCCAGCAGGGAGACAGGGGGCAACACTGAAGCTTTCTTT. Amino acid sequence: CASRETGGNTEAFF.

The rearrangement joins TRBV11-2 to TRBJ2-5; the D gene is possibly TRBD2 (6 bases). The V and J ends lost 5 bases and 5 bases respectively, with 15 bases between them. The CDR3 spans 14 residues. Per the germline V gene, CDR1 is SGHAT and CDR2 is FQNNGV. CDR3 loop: CASSPLAVGETQYF. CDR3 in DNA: TGTGCCAGCAGCCCTTTAGCGGTAGGGGAGACCCAGTACTTC.

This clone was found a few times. This CDR3 reads CASRHHVKNEKLFF. As DNA, the CDR3 is TGTGCCAGCAGACACCATGTCAAGAATGAAAAACTGTTTTTT. The chain uses TRBV6-7 and TRBJ1-4; D gene uncertain. TRBV6-7 is treated as an ORF (open reading frame) with a function not yet certain. Trimming shortened V by 6 bases and J by 5 bases, and 13 bases separated the two germline ends. The CDR3 runs to 14 residues.

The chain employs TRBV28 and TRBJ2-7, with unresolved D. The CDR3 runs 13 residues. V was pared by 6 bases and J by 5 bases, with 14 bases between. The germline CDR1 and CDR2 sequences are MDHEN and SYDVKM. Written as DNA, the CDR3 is TGTGCCAGCAGCACCGCTAACCTCGACGAGCAGTACTTC. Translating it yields CASSTANLDEQYF.

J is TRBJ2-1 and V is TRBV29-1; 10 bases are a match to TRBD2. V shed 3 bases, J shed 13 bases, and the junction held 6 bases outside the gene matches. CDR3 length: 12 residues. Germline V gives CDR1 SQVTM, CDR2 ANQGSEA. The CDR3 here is CSVESSGRLQFF. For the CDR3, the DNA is TGCAGCGTTGAGTCTAGCGGGAGATTACAGTTCTTC.

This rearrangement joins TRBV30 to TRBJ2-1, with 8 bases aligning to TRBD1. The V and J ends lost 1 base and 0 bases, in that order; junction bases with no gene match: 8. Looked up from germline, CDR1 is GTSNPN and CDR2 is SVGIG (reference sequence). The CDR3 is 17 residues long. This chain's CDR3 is CAWSDNRGAYSYNEQFF. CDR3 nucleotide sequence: TGTGCCTGGAGTGATAACAGGGGGGCCTACTCCTACAATGAGCAGTTCTTC.

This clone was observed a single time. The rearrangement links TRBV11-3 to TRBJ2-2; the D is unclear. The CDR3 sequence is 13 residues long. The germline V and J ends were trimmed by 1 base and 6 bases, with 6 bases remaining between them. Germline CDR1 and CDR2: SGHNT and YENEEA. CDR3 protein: CASSLGPAGELFF. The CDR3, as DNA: TGTGCCAGCAGCTTAGGTCCTGCCGGGGAGCTGTTTTTT.

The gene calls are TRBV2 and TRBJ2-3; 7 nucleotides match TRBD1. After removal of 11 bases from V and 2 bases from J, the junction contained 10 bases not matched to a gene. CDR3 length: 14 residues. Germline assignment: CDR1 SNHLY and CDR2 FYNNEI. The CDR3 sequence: CAGHPGQHTDTQYF. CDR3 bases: TGTGCCGGTCACCCGGGACAGCACACAGATACGCAGTATTTT.

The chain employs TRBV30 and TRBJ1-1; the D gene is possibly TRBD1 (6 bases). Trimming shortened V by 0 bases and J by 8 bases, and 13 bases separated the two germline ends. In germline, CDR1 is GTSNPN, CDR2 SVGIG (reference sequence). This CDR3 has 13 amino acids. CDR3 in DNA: TGTGCCTGGAGTGTACTGCTAAGGGGGGAAGCTTTCTTT. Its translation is CAWSVLLRGEAFF.

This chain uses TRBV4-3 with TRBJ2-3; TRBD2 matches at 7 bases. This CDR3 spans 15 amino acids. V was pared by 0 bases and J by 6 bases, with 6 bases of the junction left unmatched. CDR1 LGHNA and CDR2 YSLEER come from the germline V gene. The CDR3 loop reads CASSQEWEGWDTQYF. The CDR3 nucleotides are TGCGCCAGCAGCCAAGAGTGGGAGGGGTGGGATACGCAGTATTTT.

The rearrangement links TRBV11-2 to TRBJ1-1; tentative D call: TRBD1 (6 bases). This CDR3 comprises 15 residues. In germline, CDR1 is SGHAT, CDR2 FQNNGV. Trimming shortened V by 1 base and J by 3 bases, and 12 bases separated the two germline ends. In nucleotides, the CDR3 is TGTGCCAGCAGCTTAGTAGGGGGGGTTTACACTGAAGCTTTCTTT. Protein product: CASSLVGGVYTEAFF. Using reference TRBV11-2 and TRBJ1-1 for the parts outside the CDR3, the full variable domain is EAGVAQSPRYKIIEKRQSVAFWCNPISGHATLYWYQQILGQGPKLLIQFQNNGVVDDSQLPKDRFSAERLKGVDSTLKIQPAKLEDSAVYLCASSLVGGVYTEAFFGQGTRLTVV.

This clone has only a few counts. The CDR3 reads CASHTIINEQFF. The CDR3, as DNA: TGTGCCAGCCACACAATTATTAATGAGCAGTTCTTC. The genes are TRBV2 and TRBJ2-1; D gene ambiguous. In germline, CDR1 is SNHLY, CDR2 FYNNEI. The CDR3 sequence is 12 residues long. V lost 8 bases and J 7 bases, leaving 12 bases between the germline ends.

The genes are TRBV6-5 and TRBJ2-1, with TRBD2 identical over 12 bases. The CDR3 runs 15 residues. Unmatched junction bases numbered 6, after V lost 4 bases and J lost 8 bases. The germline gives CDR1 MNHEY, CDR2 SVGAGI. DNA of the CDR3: TGTGCCAGCAGTTTTCTAGCGGGAGGGGGATATGAGCAGTTCTTC. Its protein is CASSFLAGGGYEQFF.

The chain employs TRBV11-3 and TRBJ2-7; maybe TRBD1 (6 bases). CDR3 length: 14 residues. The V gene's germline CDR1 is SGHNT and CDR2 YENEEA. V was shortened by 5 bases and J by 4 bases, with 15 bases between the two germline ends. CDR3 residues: CASSHLGQGYEQYF. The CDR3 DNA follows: TGTGCCAGCAGCCACCTAGGGCAGGGGTACGAGCAGTACTTC.

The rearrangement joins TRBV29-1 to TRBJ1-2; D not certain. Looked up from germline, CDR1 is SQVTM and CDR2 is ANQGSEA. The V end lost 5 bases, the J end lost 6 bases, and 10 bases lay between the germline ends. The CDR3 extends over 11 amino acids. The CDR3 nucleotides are TGCAGCGTTTACTCCCTTGATGGCTACACCTTC. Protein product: CSVYSLDGYTF.

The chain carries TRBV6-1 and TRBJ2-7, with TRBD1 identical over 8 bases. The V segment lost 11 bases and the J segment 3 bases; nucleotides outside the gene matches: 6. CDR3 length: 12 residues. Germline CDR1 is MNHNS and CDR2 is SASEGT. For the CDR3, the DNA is TGTGCCGGCACGGACAGGGTCTACGAGCAGTACTTC. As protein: CAGTDRVYEQYF.

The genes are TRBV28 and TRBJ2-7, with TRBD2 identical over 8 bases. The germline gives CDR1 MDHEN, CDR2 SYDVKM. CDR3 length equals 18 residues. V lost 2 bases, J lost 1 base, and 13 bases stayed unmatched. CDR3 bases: TGTGCCAGCAGTTTACGAGCGGGAGCTTTTTTTTTATCCTACGAGCAGTACTTC. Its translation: CASSLRAGAFFLSYEQYF.

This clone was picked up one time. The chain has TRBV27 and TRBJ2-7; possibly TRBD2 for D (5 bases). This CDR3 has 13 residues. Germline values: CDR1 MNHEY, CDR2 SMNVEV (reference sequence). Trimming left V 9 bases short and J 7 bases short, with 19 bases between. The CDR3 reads CASRITVAGEQYF. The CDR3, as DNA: TGTGCCAGTAGAATTACGGTTGCGGGTGAGCAGTACTTC.

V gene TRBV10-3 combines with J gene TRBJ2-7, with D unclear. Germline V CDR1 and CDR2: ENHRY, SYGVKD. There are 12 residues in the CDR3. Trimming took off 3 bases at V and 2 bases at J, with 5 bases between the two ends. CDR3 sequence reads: CAISDRTYEQYF. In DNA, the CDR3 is TGTGCCATCAGTGACAGGACCTACGAGCAGTACTTC.